This TCR beta chain was profiled in a study of immune evolution from preneoplasia to lung adenocarcinoma. Study-wide background: HLA loss of heterozygosity: 6% to 7.5% AIS, about 15% MIA, 30% to 35% ADC, none AAH. Whole-study results and caveats: From normal lung to invasive adenocarcinoma, top clone frequencies appeared to decrease. Normal lung had highest clonality; later lesions appeared denser, more diverse.

At least ten counts were recorded for this clone. What it binds is unknown. The protocol was immunoSEQ multiplex PCR, while the TCRdb copy is restricted to in-frame clones and leaves out a portion. The sample includes 35,000 or so clones, 60% to 75% of them seen just once. The CDR3 is made up of 14 amino acids. The germline CDR1 and CDR2 sequences are MGHDK and SYGVNS. V was shortened by 7 bases and J by 0 bases, with 10 bases between the two germline ends. Each case's diagnosis was confirmed by two pathologists on H&E. The origin of this receptor is a person aged 55 to 70 with lung adenocarcinoma. The genes are TRBV25-1 and TRBJ1-3; possible D gene TRBD1, 5 bases. Sequencing was performed on FFPE invasive lung adenocarcinoma tissue. For the CDR3, the DNA is TGTGCCAGCACAGGGAGTTTCTCTGGAAACACCATATATTTT. Its protein product is CASTGSFSGNTIYF. Variable domain in full (rest from reference TRBV25-1 and TRBJ1-3): EADIYQTPRYLVIGTGKKITLECSQTMGHDKMYWYQQDPGMELHLIHYSYGVNSTEKGDLSSESTVSRIRTEHFPLTLESARPSHTSQYLCASTGSFSGNTIYFGEGSWLTVV.